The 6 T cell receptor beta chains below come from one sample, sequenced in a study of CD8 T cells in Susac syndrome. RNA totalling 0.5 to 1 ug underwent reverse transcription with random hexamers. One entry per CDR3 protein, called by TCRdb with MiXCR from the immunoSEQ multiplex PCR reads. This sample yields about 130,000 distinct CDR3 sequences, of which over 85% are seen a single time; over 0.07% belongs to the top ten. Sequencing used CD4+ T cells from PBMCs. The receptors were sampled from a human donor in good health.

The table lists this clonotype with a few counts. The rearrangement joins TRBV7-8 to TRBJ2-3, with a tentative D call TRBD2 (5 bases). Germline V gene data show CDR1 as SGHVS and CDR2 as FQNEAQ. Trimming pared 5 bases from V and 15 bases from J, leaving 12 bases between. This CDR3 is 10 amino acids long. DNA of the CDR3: TGTGCCAGCAGCCCGGACTCGCGTTATTTT. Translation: CASSPDSRYF.

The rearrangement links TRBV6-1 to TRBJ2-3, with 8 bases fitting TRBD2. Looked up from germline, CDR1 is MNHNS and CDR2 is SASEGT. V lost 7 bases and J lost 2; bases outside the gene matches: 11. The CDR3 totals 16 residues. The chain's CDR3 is CASTFGLALFTDTQYF. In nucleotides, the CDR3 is TGTGCCAGCACCTTCGGACTAGCCCTATTCACAGATACGCAGTATTTT.

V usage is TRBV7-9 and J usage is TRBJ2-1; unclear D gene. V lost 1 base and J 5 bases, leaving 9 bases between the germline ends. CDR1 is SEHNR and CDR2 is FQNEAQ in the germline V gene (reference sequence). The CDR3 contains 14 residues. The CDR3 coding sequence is TGTGCCAGCAGCTTAGACATTTCCAACAATGAGCAGTTCTTC. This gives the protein CASSLDISNNEQFF.

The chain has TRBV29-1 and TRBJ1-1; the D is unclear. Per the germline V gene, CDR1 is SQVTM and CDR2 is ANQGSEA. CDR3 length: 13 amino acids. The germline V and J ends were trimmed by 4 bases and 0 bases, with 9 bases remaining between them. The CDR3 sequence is CSVAREVNTEAFF. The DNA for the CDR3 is TGCAGCGTTGCGAGGGAGGTGAACACTGAAGCTTTCTTT.

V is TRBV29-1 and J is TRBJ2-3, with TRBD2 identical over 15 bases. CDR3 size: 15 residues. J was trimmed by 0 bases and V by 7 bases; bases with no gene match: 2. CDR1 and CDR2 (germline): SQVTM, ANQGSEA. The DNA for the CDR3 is TGCAGCGGGACTAGCGGGAGGGCTAGCACAGATACGCAGTATTTT. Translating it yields CSGTSGRASTDTQYF.

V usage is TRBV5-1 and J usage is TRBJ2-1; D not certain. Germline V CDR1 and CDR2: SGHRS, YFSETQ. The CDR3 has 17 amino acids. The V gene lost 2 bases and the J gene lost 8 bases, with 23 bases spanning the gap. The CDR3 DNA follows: TGCGCCAGCAGCTTACGGAGCCCGGGCTCCTACATCCATGAGCAGTTCTTC. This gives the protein CASSLRSPGSYIHEQFF.